This is a list of T cell receptor beta chains from one sample in a study of T cells after yellow fever vaccination. MiXCR, run by TCRdb on the 5' RACE reads, gives a single entry per CDR3 protein. The sample holds 300,000 or so distinct CDR3 sequences; 7% to 10% are singletons and the top ten take around 17%. Sequenced material: PBMCs, taken about 41 days after the first yellow fever vaccination. The receptors come from a man between 18 and 29 years old who received the YFV17D yellow fever vaccine. Each CDR3 is given with its conserved first and last residue. Each record gives: D gene, J gene, clone size, V gene, CDR3 DNA, CDR3 protein. The D gene is left open where the match is weak. Clone sizes are given selectively: once, few, many, or a class where the clone is expanded.

>NA|TRBJ2-2|NA|TRBV24-1
TGTGCCACCAGCTCGGGACAACACGCGAACACCGGGGAGCTGTTTTTT
CATSSGQHANTGELFF
>NA|TRBJ1-1|few|TRBV19
TGTGCCAGTAGCCCGGGCCTCGAAGCTTTCTTT
CASSPGLEAFF
>NA|TRBJ1-4|NA|TRBV25-1
TGTGCCAGCAGTGATACGGTGGGCAATGAAAAACTGTTTTTT
CASSDTVGNEKLFF
>NA|TRBJ1-1|few|TRBV5-1
TGCGCCAGCAGGCGGCCAAACACTGAAGCTTTCTTT
CASRRPNTEAFF
>NA|TRBJ1-1|NA|TRBV12-3/TRBV12-4
TGTGCCAGCAGTTTCGCTAGAACTGAAGCTTTCTTT
CASSFARTEAFF
>NA|TRBJ2-2|NA|TRBV19
TGTGCCAGTAGTCCTCGAGCGGGCGGGGGCGAGCTGTTTTTT
CASSPRAGGGELFF
>NA|TRBJ1-2|few|TRBV19
TGTGCCAGTTTGGGCAATGGCTACACCTTC
CASLGNGYTF
>NA|TRBJ2-3|few|TRBV12-3/TRBV12-4
TGTGCCAGCAGTGGGGCCCCCCGGGTGAGCACAGATACGCAGTATTTT
CASSGAPRVSTDTQYF
>NA|TRBJ1-1|few|TRBV12-3/TRBV12-4
TGTGCCAGCAGTGAAGGGGGGGTGAACACTGAAGCTTTCTTT
CASSEGGVNTEAFF
>NA|TRBJ2-1|few|TRBV16
TGTGCCAGCAGCCAATCGCATGGTGAGCAGTTCTTC
CASSQSHGEQFF
>NA|TRBJ2-2|NA|TRBV7-3
TGTGCCAGCAGCCCGAACTCCTTTGCGAGCACCGGGGAGCTGTTTTTT
CASSPNSFASTGELFF
>NA|TRBJ2-1|few|TRBV19
TGTGCCAGTAGTATAGATTGGGGTGAGCAGTTCTTC
CASSIDWGEQFF
>NA|TRBJ2-5|many|TRBV25-1
TGTGCCAGCAGTGGGGAGACCCAGTACTTC
CASSGETQYF
>TRBD2|TRBJ2-3|NA|TRBV29-1
TGCAGCGTTGCGAGCGGGGGTCTGGCAGATACGCAGTATTTT
CSVASGGLADTQYF
>NA|TRBJ2-5|few|TRBV12-5
TGTGCTAGTGGTTTGAGCACGGCGCGCGCGGGAGAGACCCAGTACTTC
CASGLSTARAGETQYF
>TRBD2|TRBJ2-3|NA|TRBV7-6
TGTGCCAGCAGCAAGGGACTAGCGGGGTTCACAGATACGCAGTATTTT
CASSKGLAGFTDTQYF
>NA|TRBJ2-7|few|TRBV6-5
TGTGCCAGCAGTTACGGCGGATTCTCCTACGAGCAGTACTTC
CASSYGGFSYEQYF
>TRBD2|TRBJ2-3|many|TRBV4-3
TGCGCCAGCAGCCAAGGCTTGCGGGGGTTCCCACCAGATACGCAGTATTTT
CASSQGLRGFPPDTQYF
>TRBD1|TRBJ2-3|few|TRBV4-1
TGCGCCAGCAGCCACCGACAGGGTACGACAGATACGCAGTATTTT
CASSHRQGTTDTQYF
>NA|TRBJ2-1|many|TRBV24-1
TGTGCCACCAGTGATTCCGGACTTTTCGCCAATGAGCAGTTCTTC
CATSDSGLFANEQFF
>NA|TRBJ2-2|many|TRBV5-1
TGCGCCAGCAGCGAACCGGGGCGAACCGGGGAGCTGTTTTTT
CASSEPGRTGELFF
>NA|TRBJ2-5|few|TRBV5-1
TGCGCCAGCAGCTTTTGGGGGGCGGAGCAGGAGACCCAGTACTTC
CASSFWGAEQETQYF
>TRBD1|TRBJ2-6|few|TRBV6-1
TGTGCCAGCAACAGGGACAGGGGGCTGTTGGGGGCCAACGTCCTGACTTTC
CASNRDRGLLGANVLTF
>NA|TRBJ2-7|NA|TRBV11-2
TGTGCCAGCAGCTTCATCCCCCCGGGAGGGGGCAGCTCCTACGAGCAGAACTTC
CASSFIPPGGGSSYEQNF
>NA|TRBJ2-5|NA|TRBV5-6
TGTGCCAGCAGCTCTCCCAGGACGGGAGAGACCCAGTACTTC
CASSSPRTGETQYF
>NA|TRBJ2-2|NA|TRBV6-5
TGTGCCAGCAGTTACTCGGGCGGGGCCAACACCGGGGAGCTGTTTTTT
CASSYSGGANTGELFF
>NA|TRBJ2-7|NA|TRBV5-1
TGCGCCAGCAGCCGGGAGAGGGACTCCTACTACGAGCAGTACTTC
CASSRERDSYYEQYF
>NA|TRBJ1-2|few|TRBV20-1
TGCAGTGCTGGTCAGGGGCGCGGCTACACCTTC
CSAGQGRGYTF
>NA|TRBJ2-1|NA|TRBV5-1
TGCGCCAGCAGCCAGGGAGAATCGTACAATGAGCAGTTCTTC
CASSQGESYNEQFF
>NA|TRBJ1-1|few|TRBV6-5
TGTGCCAGCAGTTACCAGTCCCAGGCTTTCTTT
CASSYQSQAFF
>TRBD1|TRBJ1-3|few|TRBV4-1
TGCGCCAGCAGCCTTGACAGGGGGCACGGAAACACCATATATTTT
CASSLDRGHGNTIYF
>NA|TRBJ1-1|NA|TRBV5-1
TGCGCCAGCAGCTTCACGGGGGGGGCAATGAACACTGAAGCTTTCTTT
CASSFTGGAMNTEAFF
>NA|TRBJ1-1|NA|TRBV5-4
TGTGCCAGCAGCTTTGGGGACCCCCTGAACACTGAAGCTTTCTTT
CASSFGDPLNTEAFF
>NA|TRBJ1-1|NA|TRBV5-4
TGTGCCAGCAGCCCGGGGGGGTTACGGGAAGCTTTCTTT
CASSPGGLREAFF
>NA|TRBJ1-2|few|TRBV4-1
TGCGCCAGCAGCCAAGATCTGGAGGGGCGGAACTATGGCTACACCTTC
CASSQDLEGRNYGYTF
>TRBD2|TRBJ2-1|few|TRBV7-2
TGTGCCAGCAGCTTTCTAGCGGGGGGGCAGTTTGAGCAGTTCTTC
CASSFLAGGQFEQFF
>TRBD1|TRBJ1-5|many|TRBV5-5
TGTGCCAGCAGCTTTGAGTCCGGGACAGCCCAGCATTTT
CASSFESGTAQHF
>TRBD2|TRBJ2-5|few|TRBV28
TGTGCCAGCAGTTTAGCTGGGGGGGTGATCGGGACCCAGTACTTC
CASSLAGGVIGTQYF
>NA|TRBJ1-1|many|TRBV29-1
TGCAGCGTTGATCGGCAGTTTTTGGGAGCTTTCTTT
CSVDRQFLGAFF
>NA|TRBJ2-4|once|TRBV29-1
TGCAGCGTTGAGGGGGAAGCCAAAAACATTCAGTACTTC
CSVEGEAKNIQYF
>NA|TRBJ1-5|few|TRBV20-1
TGCTGTGCTAGAAGTACCGGGCCCCATAGCAATCAGCCCCAGCATTTT
CCARSTGPHSNQPQHF